This TCR beta chain was recorded in a study of Graves' ophthalmopathy and Graves' hyperthyroidism. Amplified TCR beta CDR3 regions were obtained using RNA transcripts as template. The first round was an RT-PCR with HTBI primers, and the second round was a multiplex PCR. TCRdb used MiXCR to reprocess the multiplex PCR reads, holding one entry per CDR3 protein. The sample lists about 500,000 distinct CDR3 sequences, about 15% seen once, with roughly 9.8% in the top ten. V was trimmed by 10 bases and J by 1 base, leaving 13 bases between them. The CDR3 is 14 residues long. Germline CDR1 reads SNHLY; CDR2 reads FYNNEI. This clonotype was seen many times.

The rearrangement links TRBV2 to TRBJ2-2; D might be TRBD1 (5 bases). Specimen: blood. This receptor was taken from a woman aged 25-40 years with Graves' ophthalmopathy. The DNA of the CDR3 is TGTGCCACCGAGGCAGGGCTGAACACCGGGGAGCTGTTTTTT. This gives the protein CATEAGLNTGELFF.